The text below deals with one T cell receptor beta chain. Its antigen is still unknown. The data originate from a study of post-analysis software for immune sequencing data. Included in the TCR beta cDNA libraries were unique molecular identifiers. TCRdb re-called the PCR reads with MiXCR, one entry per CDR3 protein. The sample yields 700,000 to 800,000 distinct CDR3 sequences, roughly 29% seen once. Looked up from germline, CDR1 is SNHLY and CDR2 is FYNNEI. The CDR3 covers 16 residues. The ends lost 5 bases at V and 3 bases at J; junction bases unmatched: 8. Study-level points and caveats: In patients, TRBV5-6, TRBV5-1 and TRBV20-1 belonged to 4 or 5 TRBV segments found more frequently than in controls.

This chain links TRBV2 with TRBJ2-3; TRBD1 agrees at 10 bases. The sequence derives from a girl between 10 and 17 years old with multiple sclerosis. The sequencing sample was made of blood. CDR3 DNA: TGTGCCAGCAGTCCCGGGACAGGGGCAGGAACAGATACGCAGTATTTT. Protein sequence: CASSPGTGAGTDTQYF. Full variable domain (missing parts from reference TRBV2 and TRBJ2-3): EPEVTQTPSHQVTQMGQEVILRCVPISNHLYFYWYRQILGQKVEFLVSFYNNEISEKSEIFDDQFSVERPDGSNFTLKIRSTKLEDSAMYFCASSPGTGAGTDTQYFGPGTRLTVL.